These 8 T cell receptor beta chains share one sample of origin, sequenced in a study of T-cell reconstitution after alpha-beta-depleted transplantation in children (dated by TCRdb to the mid-2010s). This sample's treatment or condition label indicates: allogeneic hematopoietic cell transplantation with graft depleted of TCRalphabeta T cells and CD19 B cells. Libraries were built with PCR. The instrument given in TCRdb is Illumina HiSeq 2500. TCR libraries were prepared with molecular barcoding, using unique molecular identifiers to normalize TCRbeta repertoire quantification. TCRdb reran the public reads through fastp at Q25 and MiXCR, keeping productive beta chains. A single entry per CDR3 protein holds the most common genes and DNA from its merged rows. Across this sample there are roughly 500,000 distinct CDR3 sequences, with about 10% seen only once. 2% to 2.5% of the sample goes to the ten largest clones.

The sample in question was PBMCs, obtained before TCRalphabeta/CD19-depleted stem cell transplant. The receptors shown here come from a child aged 2 to 10 with inherited bone marrow failure, due to receive a stem cell transplant.

Many counts were recorded for this clonotype. The CDR3 DNA follows: TGTGCCAGCAGTTACTTAGCGGGAGTCCGCTCCTACGAGCAGTACTTC. Protein: CASSYLAGVRSYEQYF. This rearrangement joins TRBV6-5 to TRBJ2-7, with 9 bases fitting TRBD2. This CDR3 is 16 amino acids long. The J segment lost 0 bases and the V segment lost 1 base, leaving 4 bases of the junction unmatched. The germline gives CDR1 MNHEY, CDR2 SVGAGI.

This clonotype was observed many times. The chain has TRBV5-5 and TRBJ2-2; 8 positions agree with TRBD1. Germline V CDR1 and CDR2: SGHKS, YYEKEE (reference sequence). The CDR3 is 14 amino acids. The V and J ends lost 4 bases and 5 bases, in that order; junction bases with no gene match: 4. CDR3 coding DNA: TGTGCCAGCAGCCCGCGACAGGGGACCGGGGAGCTGTTTTTT. This gives the protein CASSPRQGTGELFF.

Note on this clonotype: Since no conserved phenylalanine or tryptophan closes the CDR3, a read error is the likely cause. This sequence joins TRBV12-3 or TRBV12-4 and TRBJ2-5; D is unclear. CDR3 length equals 12 residues. Trimming shortened V by 5 bases and J by 2 bases, and 6 bases separated the two germline ends. The CDR3 sequence is CASSHMQETQYL. CDR3 nucleotides: TGTGCCAGCAGTCACATGCAAGAGACCCAGTACCTC.

Details on this clonotype: This may come from a read error, since a much larger clone is one base off. The chain carries TRBV29-1 and TRBJ2-4; D perhaps matches TRBD2 (5 bases). The V gene lost 3 bases and the J gene lost 3 bases, with 12 bases spanning the gap. The CDR3 consists of 14 residues. From germline, CDR1 is SQVTM and CDR2 ANQGSEA. The CDR3 sequence: CSVEGALVKNIQYF. The DNA of the CDR3 is TGCAGCGTTGAGGGAGCGCTTGTCAAAAACATTCAGTACTTC.

With regard to this clonotype: A read error may explain this, as a much larger clone is one base away. This chain joins TRBV28 and TRBJ2-3, with D possibly being TRBD2 (5 bases). The CDR3 extends over 16 amino acids. Germline lookup yields CDR1 MDHEN and CDR2 SYDVKM. V was trimmed by 6 bases and J by 0 bases, leaving 16 bases between them. This chain's CDR3 is CASSALENSSTDTQYF. CDR3 DNA sequence: TGTGCCAGCAGCGCACTAGAAAACTCTAGCACAGATACGCAGTATTTT.

This clonotype came up many times. The V and J genes are TRBV5-1 and TRBJ2-2, with 9 bases matching TRBD2. J was trimmed by 5 bases and V by 0 bases; bases with no gene match: 5. Germline CDR1 and CDR2: SGHRS and YFSETQ. The CDR3 length is 16 residues. The CDR3 loop is CASSLVPAGGTGELFF. The CDR3 region has the DNA TGCGCCAGCAGCTTGGTGCCAGCGGGAGGAACCGGGGAGCTGTTTTTT. Combining the CDR3 with reference TRBV5-1 and TRBJ2-2 gives the whole variable domain KAGVTQTPRYLIKTRGQQVTLSCSPISGHRSVSWYQQTPGQGLQFLFEYFSETQRNKGNFPGRFSGRQFSNSRSEMNVSTLELGDSALYLCASSLVPAGGTGELFFGEGSRLTVL.

This clonotype was observed at least ten times. The chain's CDR3 is CATLSGNTGELFF. CDR3 sequence (DNA): TGTGCCACCCTGAGCGGAAACACCGGGGAGCTGTTTTTT. V gene TRBV24-1 combines with J gene TRBJ2-2, with a tentative D call TRBD2 (5 bases). Per germline, CDR1 KGHDR and CDR2 SFDVKD. This CDR3 contains 13 residues. Trimming left V 9 bases short and J 2 bases short, with 9 bases between.

J is TRBJ1-2 and V is TRBV28; D might be TRBD1 (5 bases). Trimming removed 9 bases from V and 2 bases from J, with 10 bases in between. CDR3 length: 12 residues. Germline V gene data show CDR1 as MDHEN and CDR2 as SYDVKM. CDR3 coding DNA: TGTGCCAGTGGGGAGGGGAACTATGGCTACACCTTC. Encoded protein: CASGEGNYGYTF.